This T cell receptor (beta chain) was obtained from a study of CD8+CD57+ T cells in acquired aplastic anemia. About the research overall: Sorted CD4+ plus CD8+ cells gave DNA averaging around 3 ug. Overall study results and limits: Comparison of patients with controls identified roughly 27 shared CD8+ CDR3 sequences.

This CDR3 has 14 amino acids. V was cut by 2 bases and J by 2 bases, with 7 bases left in between. The template used for profiling TCR beta VDJ and CDR3 was genomic DNA. TCRdb redid the calling of the reads with MiXCR, one entry per CDR3 protein. This sample has roughly 300,000 distinct CDR3 sequences; around 60% occur once, and the top ten carry less than 9.5%. With respect to this clonotype: Its target is unknown.

The chain is built from TRBV12-3 or TRBV12-4 and TRBJ1-5; D unresolved. This receptor was identified in a human donor with severe aplastic anemia or a healthy control (not recorded which). Material: sorted CD4+, CD8+, or CD8+CD57+ T cells (not recorded which) from PBMCs. The CDR3 loop reads CASSLSRGNQPQHF. The CDR3 DNA follows: TGTGCCAGCAGTTTAAGTAGGGGCAATCAGCCCCAGCATTTT.